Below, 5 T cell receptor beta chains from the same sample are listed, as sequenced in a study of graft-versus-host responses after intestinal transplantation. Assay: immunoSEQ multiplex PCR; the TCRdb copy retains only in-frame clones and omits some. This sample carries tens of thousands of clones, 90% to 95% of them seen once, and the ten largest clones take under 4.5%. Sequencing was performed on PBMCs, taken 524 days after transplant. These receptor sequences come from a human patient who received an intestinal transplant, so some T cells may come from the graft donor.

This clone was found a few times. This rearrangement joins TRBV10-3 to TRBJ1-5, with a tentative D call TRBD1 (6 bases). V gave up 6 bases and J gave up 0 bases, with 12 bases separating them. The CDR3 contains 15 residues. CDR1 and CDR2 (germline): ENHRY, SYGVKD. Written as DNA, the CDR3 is TGTGCCATCAGGAACGGGGGGCATAGCAATCAGCCCCAGCATTTT. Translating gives CAIRNGGHSNQPQHF.

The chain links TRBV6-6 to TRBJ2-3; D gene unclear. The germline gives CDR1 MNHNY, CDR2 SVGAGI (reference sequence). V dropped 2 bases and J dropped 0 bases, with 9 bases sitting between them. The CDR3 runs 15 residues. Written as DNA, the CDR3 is TGTGCCAGCAGTTACATTGGGCAGAGCACAGATACGCAGTATTTT. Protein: CASSYIGQSTDTQYF.

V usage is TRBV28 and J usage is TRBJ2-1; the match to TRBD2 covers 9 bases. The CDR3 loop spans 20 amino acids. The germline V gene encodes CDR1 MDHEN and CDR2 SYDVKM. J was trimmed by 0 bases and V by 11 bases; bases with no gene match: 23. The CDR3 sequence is CAGYVRRGREGRSSYNEQFF. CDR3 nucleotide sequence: TGTGCCGGCTATGTCCGGCGGGGGCGGGAGGGCCGTTCCTCCTACAATGAGCAGTTCTTC.

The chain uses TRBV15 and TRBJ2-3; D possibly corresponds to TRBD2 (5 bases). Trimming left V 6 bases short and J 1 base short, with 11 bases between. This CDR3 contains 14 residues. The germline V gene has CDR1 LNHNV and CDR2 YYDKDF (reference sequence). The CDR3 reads CATRSPGGTDTQYF. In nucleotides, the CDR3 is TGTGCCACCAGATCGCCCGGGGGCACAGATACGCAGTATTTT.

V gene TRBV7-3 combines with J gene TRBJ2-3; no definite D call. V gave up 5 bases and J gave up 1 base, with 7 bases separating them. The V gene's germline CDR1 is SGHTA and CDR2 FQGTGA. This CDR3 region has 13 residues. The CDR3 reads CASSAVGTDTQYF. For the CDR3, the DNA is TGTGCCAGCAGCGCCGTGGGCACAGATACGCAGTATTTT.